This TCR beta chain was obtained from a study of T cell changes during pregnancy in multiple sclerosis. Germline V gene sequence: CDR1 SGHVS, CDR2 FNYEAQ. The J segment lost 12 bases and the V segment lost 4 bases, leaving 6 bases of the junction unmatched. CDR3 length equals 15 residues. Repertoires were generated with immunoSEQ multiplex PCR, while TCRdb's copy carries only in-frame clones and drops some. The sample shows roughly 110,000 clones, about nine tenths of them seen only once. The specimen comprised peripheral blood, sampled after pregnancy. This chain connects TRBV7-6 to TRBJ2-1; 16 bases line up with TRBD2. The TCR originated in a female donor with multiple sclerosis, enrolled in a pregnancy study. CDR3 loop: CASSSGTSGREGQFF. As DNA, the CDR3 is TGTGCCAGCAGCTCTGGGACTAGCGGGAGGGAGGGGCAGTTCTTC. The variable domain in full, with the rest retrieved from reference TRBV7-6 and TRBJ2-1, is GAGVSQSPRYKVTKRGQDVALRCDPISGHVSLYWYRQALGQGPEFLTYFNYEAQQDKSGLPNDRFSAERPEGSISTLTIQRTEQRDSAMYRCASSSGTSGREGQFFGPGTRLTVL.